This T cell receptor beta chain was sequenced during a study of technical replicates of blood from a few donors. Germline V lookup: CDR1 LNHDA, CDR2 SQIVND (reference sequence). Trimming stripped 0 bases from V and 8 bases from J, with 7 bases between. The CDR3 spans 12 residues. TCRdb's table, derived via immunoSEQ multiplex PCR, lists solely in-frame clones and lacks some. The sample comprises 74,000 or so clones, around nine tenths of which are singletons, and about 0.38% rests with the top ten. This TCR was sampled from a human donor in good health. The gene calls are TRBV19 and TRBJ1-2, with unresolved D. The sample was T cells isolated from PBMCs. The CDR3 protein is CASSIDQWGYTF. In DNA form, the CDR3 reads TGTGCCAGTAGTATAGATCAGTGGGGCTACACCTTC.